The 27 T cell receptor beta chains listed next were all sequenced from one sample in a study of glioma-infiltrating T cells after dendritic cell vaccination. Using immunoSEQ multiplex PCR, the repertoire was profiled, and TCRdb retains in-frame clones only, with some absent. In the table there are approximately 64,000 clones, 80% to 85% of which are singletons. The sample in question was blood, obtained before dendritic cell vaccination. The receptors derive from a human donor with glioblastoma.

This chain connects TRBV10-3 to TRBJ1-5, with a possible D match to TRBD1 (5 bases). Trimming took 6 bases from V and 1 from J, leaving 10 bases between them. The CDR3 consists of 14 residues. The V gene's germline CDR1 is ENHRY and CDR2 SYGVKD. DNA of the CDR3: TGTGCCATCAGACAGGCGGCGAGCAATCAGCCCCAGCATTTT. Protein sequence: CAIRQAASNQPQHF.

CDR3 DNA: TGTGCCAGCAGTGAAGCGTTTCTAGCGGGGGGGGAGACCCAGTACTTC. Translated: CASSEAFLAGGETQYF. The chain combines TRBV2 with TRBJ2-5; TRBD2 aligns across 12 bases. V was clipped by 0 bases and J by 5 bases; unmatched bases: 4. CDR1 is SNHLY and CDR2 is FYNNEI in the germline V gene. The CDR3 contains 16 residues.

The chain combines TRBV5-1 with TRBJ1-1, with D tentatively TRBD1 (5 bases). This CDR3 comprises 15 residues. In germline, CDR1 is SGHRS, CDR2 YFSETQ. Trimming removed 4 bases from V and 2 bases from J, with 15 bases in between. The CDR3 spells CASSLRGDINTEAFF. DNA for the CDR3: TGCGCCAGCAGCCTACGGGGGGATATCAACACTGAAGCTTTCTTT.

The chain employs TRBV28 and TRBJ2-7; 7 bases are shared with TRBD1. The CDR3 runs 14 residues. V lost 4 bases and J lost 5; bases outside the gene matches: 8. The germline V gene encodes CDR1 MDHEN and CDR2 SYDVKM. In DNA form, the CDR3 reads TGTGCCAGCAGTTCCGCCGGGACAGTGAACGAGCAGTACTTC. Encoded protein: CASSSAGTVNEQYF.

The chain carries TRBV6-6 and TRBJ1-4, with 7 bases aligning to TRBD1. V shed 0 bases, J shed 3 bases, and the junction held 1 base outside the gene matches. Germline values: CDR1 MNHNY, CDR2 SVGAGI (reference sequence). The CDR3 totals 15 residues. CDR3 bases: TGTGCCAGCAGTTACTCCGGGACAGCTAATGAAAAACTGTTTTTT. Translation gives CASSYSGTANEKLFF.

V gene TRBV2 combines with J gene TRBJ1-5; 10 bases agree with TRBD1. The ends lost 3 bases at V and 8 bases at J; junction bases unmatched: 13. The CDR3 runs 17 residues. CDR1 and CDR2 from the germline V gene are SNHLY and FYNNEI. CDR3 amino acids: CASSDLPGTGDAKPQHF. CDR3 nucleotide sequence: TGTGCCAGCAGTGACCTCCCCGGGACAGGGGATGCAAAGCCCCAGCATTTT. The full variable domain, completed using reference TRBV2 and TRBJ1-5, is EPEVTQTPSHQVTQMGQEVILRCVPISNHLYFYWYRQILGQKVEFLVSFYNNEISEKSEIFDDQFSVERPDGSNFTLKIRSTKLEDSAMYFCASSDLPGTGDAKPQHFGDGTRLSIL.

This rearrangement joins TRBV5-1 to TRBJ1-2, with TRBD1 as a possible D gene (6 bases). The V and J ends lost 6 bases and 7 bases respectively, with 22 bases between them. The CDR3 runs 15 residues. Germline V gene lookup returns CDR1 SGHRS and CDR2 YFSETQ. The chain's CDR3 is CASTLSHEGVPGYTF. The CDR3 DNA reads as TGCGCCAGCACCTTATCCCACGAGGGGGTTCCTGGCTACACCTTC.

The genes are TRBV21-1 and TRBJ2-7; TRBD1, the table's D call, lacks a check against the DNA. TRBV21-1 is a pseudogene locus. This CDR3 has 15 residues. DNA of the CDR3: TGTGCCAGCAGCAAAGAATCAAGCAGGGTACACGAGCAGTACTTC. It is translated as CASSKESSRVHEQYF.

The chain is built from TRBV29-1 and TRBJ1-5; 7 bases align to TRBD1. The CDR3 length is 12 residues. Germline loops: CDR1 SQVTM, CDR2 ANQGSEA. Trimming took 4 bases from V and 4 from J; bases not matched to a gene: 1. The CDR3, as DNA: TGCAGCGTTGGGACAGGTAATCAGCCCCAGCATTTT. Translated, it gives CSVGTGNQPQHF.

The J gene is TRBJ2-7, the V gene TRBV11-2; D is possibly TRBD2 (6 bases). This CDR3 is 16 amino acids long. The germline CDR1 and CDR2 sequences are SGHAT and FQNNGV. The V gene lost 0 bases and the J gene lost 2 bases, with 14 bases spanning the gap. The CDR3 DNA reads TGTGCCAGCAGCTTAGATCTGGGCGGCGGGACCTACGAGCAGTACTTC. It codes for CASSLDLGGGTYEQYF.

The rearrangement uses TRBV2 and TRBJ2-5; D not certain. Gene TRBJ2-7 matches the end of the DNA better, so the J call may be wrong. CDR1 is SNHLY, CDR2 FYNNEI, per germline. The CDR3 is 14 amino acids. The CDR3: CASRSSGSDYEQYF. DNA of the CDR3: TGTGCCAGCAGATCCTCGGGTTCCGACTACGAGCAGTACTTC.

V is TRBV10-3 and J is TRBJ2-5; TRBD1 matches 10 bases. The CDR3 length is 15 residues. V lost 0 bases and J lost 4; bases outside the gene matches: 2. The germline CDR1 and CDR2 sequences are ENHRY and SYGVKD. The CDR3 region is CAISESRTGGETQYF. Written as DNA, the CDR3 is TGTGCCATCAGTGAGTCCCGGACAGGGGGAGAGACCCAGTACTTC.

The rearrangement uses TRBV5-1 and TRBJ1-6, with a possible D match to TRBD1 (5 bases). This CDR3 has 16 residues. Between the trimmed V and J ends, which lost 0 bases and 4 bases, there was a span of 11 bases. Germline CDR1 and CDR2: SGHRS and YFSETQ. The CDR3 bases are TGCGCCAGCAGCTTGGCCGTCACAGGTTATAATTCACCCCTCCACTTT. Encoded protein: CASSLAVTGYNSPLHF.

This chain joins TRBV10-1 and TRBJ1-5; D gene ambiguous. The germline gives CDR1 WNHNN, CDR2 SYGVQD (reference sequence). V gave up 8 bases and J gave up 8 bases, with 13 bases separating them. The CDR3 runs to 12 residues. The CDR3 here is CASGQTLEPQHF. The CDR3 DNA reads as TGCGCCAGCGGGCAGACCCTGGAGCCCCAGCATTTT.

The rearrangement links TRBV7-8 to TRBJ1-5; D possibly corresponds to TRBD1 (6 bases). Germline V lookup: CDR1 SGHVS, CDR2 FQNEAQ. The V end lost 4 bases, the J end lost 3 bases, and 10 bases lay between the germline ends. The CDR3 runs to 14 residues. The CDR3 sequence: CASSSGQFNQPQHF. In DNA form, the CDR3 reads TGTGCCAGCAGCTCCGGACAGTTCAATCAGCCCCAGCATTTT.

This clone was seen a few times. CDR3 bases: TGTGCCAGCAGTGAACCCTTTCGTCCCTACGAGCAGTACTTC. Translated, it gives CASSEPFRPYEQYF. The chain combines TRBV2 with TRBJ2-7; D remains ambiguous. The CDR3 runs to 14 residues. The V end was cut by 2 bases, the J end by 2 bases, with 10 bases between. From germline, CDR1 is SNHLY and CDR2 FYNNEI.

The CDR3 nucleotides are TGCGCCAGCAGCCATGAAAGCCTAGAGACCCAGTACTTC. Residues: CASSHESLETQYF. The chain recombines TRBV4-1 with TRBJ2-5, with D uncertain. The CDR3 totals 13 residues. CDR1 and CDR2 (germline): MGHRA, YSYEKL. V lost 3 bases, J lost 4 bases, and 9 bases lay in between.

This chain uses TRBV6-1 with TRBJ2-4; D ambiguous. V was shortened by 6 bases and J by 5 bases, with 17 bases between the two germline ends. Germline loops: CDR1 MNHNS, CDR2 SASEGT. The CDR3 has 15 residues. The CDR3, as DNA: TGTGCCAGCAGCCGACAAGTATCTTCTGAAAACATTCAGTACTTC. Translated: CASSRQVSSENIQYF.

CDR3 DNA: TGCGCCAGCACCCAGGGGGCACGATACGAGCAGTACTTC. This codes for CASTQGARYEQYF. The V call is TRBV10-2, the J call TRBJ2-5; 8 bases match TRBD1. The tail of the sequence fits TRBJ2-7 better, so the J call may be wrong. This CDR3 is built from 13 residues. Germline CDR1 and CDR2: WSHSY and SAAADI.

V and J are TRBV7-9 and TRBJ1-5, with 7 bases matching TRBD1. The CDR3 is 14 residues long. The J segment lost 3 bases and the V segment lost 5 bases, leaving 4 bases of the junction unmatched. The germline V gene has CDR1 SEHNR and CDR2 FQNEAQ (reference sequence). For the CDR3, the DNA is TGTGCCAGCAGCGAGACAGGGAACAATCAGCCCCAGCATTTT. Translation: CASSETGNNQPQHF.

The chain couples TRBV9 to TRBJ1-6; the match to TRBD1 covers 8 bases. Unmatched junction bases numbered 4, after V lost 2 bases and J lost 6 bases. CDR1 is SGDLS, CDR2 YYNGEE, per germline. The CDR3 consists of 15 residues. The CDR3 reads CASSVQGAGNSPLHF. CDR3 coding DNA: TGTGCCAGCAGCGTGCAGGGGGCCGGTAATTCACCCCTCCACTTT.

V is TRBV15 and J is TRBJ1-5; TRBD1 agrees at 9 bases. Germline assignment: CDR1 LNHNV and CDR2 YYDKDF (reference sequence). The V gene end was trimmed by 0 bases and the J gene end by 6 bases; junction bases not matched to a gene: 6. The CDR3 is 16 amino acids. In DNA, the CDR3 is TGTGCCACCAGCAGAGACCCGGGACAGGGTACTCAGCCCCAGCATTTT. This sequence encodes CATSRDPGQGTQPQHF. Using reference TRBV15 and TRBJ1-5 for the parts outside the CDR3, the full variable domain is DAMVIQNPRYQVTQFGKPVTLSCSQTLNHNVMYWYQQKSSQAPKLLFHYYDKDFNNEADTPDNFQSRRPNTSFCFLDIRSPGLGDTAMYLCATSRDPGQGTQPQHFGDGTRLSIL.

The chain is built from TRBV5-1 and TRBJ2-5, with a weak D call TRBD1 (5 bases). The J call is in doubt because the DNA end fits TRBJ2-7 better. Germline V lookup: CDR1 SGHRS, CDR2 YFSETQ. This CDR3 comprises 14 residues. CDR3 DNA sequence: TGCGCCAGCAGCCTTGGGGCTAGATCTGACGAGCAGTACTTC. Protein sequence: CASSLGARSDEQYF.

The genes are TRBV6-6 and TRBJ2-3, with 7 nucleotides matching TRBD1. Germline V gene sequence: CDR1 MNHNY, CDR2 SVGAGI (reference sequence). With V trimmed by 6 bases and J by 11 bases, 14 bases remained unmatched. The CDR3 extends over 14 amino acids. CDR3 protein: CASSHGISGGRQYF. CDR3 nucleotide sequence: TGTGCCAGCAGCCACGGGATTTCAGGGGGTAGGCAGTATTTT.

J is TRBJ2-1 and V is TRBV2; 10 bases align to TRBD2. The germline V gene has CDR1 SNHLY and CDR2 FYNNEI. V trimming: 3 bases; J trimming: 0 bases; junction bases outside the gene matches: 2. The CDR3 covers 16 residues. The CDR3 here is CASSESSGSSYNEQFF. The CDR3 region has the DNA TGTGCCAGCAGTGAGTCTAGCGGGAGCTCCTACAATGAGCAGTTCTTC.

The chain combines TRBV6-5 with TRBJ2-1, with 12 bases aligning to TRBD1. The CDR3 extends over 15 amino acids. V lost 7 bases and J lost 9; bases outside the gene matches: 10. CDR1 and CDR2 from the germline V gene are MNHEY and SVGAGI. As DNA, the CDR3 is TGTGCCAGCACCCCGCCGGGACAGGGGGCAGGTGAGCAGTTCTTC. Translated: CASTPPGQGAGEQFF.

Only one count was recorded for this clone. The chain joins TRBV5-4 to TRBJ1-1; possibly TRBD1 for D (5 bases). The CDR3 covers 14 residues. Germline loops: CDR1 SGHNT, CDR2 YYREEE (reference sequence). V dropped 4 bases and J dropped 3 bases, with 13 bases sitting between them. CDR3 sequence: CASSPDGGYTEAFF. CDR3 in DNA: TGTGCCAGCAGCCCAGACGGGGGGTACACTGAAGCTTTCTTT. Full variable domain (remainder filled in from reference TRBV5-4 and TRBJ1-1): ETGVTQSPTHLIKTRGQQVTLRCSSQSGHNTVSWYQQALGQGPQFIFQYYREEENGRGNFPPRFSGLQFPNYSSELNVNALELDDSALYLCASSPDGGYTEAFFGQGTRLTVV.